These 26 T cell receptor beta chains share one sample of origin, sequenced in a study of blood T cell repertoires in COVID-19. Libraries were prepared by immunoSEQ multiplex PCR; TCRdb keeps only in-frame clonotypes and omits some of them. This table has 90,000 to 120,000 clones, about 91% appearing once. Sequenced material: peripheral blood. These receptors came from a human donor in a cohort sampled during active COVID-19.

The chain links TRBV5-6 to TRBJ1-2, with unresolved D. There are 15 residues in the CDR3. Trimming shortened V by 1 base and J by 5 bases, and 15 bases separated the two germline ends. CDR1 is SGHDT, CDR2 YYEEEE, per germline. Here the CDR3 reads CASSLSAASTYGYTF. The CDR3 bases are TGTGCCAGCAGCTTGTCGGCAGCGTCAACGTATGGCTACACCTTC.

The rearrangement uses TRBV18 and TRBJ1-2; TRBD1 matches 7 bases. J was trimmed by 4 bases and V by 3 bases; bases with no gene match: 2. This CDR3 comprises 13 residues. CDR1 is KGHSH, CDR2 LQKENI, per germline. The CDR3 nucleotides are TGTGCCAGCTCACCTGGGACAGCCTATGGCTACACCTTC. Translation gives CASSPGTAYGYTF.

V is TRBV4-3 and J is TRBJ2-7; 11 positions agree with TRBD1. Looked up from germline, CDR1 is LGHNA and CDR2 is YSLEER. The CDR3 consists of 16 residues. V lost 1 base, J lost 5 bases, and 7 bases stayed unmatched. For the CDR3, the DNA is TGCGCCAGCAGCCAAGGGAGGGGACAGGGGGTCAACGAGCAGTACTTC. Translating gives CASSQGRGQGVNEQYF.

The V call is TRBV12-3 or TRBV12-4, the J call TRBJ2-5; D is ambiguous. This CDR3 is 13 amino acids long. The V end lost 6 bases, the J end lost 4 bases, and 12 bases lay between the germline ends. The CDR3 protein is CASSLPLIETQYF. The CDR3, as DNA: TGTGCCAGCAGCCTTCCCCTAATAGAGACCCAGTACTTC.

In its sample, this clone was seen once. This chain joins TRBV30 and TRBJ2-1; tentatively, D is TRBD2 (6 bases). Germline V lookup: CDR1 GTSNPN, CDR2 SVGIG (reference sequence). Trimming took 8 bases from V and 4 from J, leaving 18 bases between them. The CDR3 spans 14 residues. The DNA for the CDR3 is TGTGCCGTAACGCAAGCGGGCTTTTACAATGAGCAGTTCTTC. Protein: CAVTQAGFYNEQFF.

The chain couples TRBV19 to TRBJ1-5; D is unclear. Trimming shortened V by 5 bases and J by 0 bases, and 17 bases separated the two germline ends. The CDR3 runs to 17 residues. Germline V gene data show CDR1 as LNHDA and CDR2 as SQIVND (reference sequence). This CDR3 reads CASSVRLEGYSNQPQHF. The CDR3 DNA follows: TGTGCCAGTAGTGTCCGGTTGGAGGGCTATAGCAATCAGCCCCAGCATTTT.

The chain has TRBV5-1 and TRBJ1-6; tentative D call: TRBD1 (6 bases). The CDR3 has 14 amino acids. V dropped 4 bases and J dropped 14 bases, with 19 bases sitting between them. Per germline, CDR1 SGHRS and CDR2 YFSETQ. The CDR3 reads CASSPTGYQEALHF. The CDR3 coding sequence is TGCGCCAGCAGCCCAACAGGGTACCAGGAGGCCCTCCACTTT.

This chain joins TRBV7-9 and TRBJ2-1; TRBD2 aligns across 8 bases. This CDR3 comprises 17 residues. Germline V CDR1 and CDR2: SEHNR, FQNEAQ (reference sequence). J was trimmed by 0 bases and V by 4 bases; bases with no gene match: 8. Here the CDR3 reads CASSSGVAGSSYNEQFF. DNA of the CDR3: TGTGCCAGCAGCTCGGGCGTAGCGGGGAGCTCCTACAATGAGCAGTTCTTC.

The genes are TRBV19 and TRBJ1-6, with D tentatively TRBD1 (6 bases). Trimming removed 5 bases at V and 14 bases at J, with 19 bases between. This CDR3 spans 14 amino acids. The germline CDR1 and CDR2 sequences are LNHDA and SQIVND (reference sequence). CDR3 sequence reads: CASSPTGPFSALHF. The CDR3 bases are TGTGCCAGTAGTCCGACAGGACCCTTCTCGGCCCTCCACTTT.

V and J are TRBV30 and TRBJ1-5; 8 nucleotides match TRBD1. The germline CDR1 and CDR2 sequences are GTSNPN and SVGIG (reference sequence). Trimming cost V 7 bases and J 2 bases; bases outside gene matches: 7. CDR3 size: 14 residues. The CDR3 region is CASRTGTGNQPQHF. As DNA, the CDR3 is TGTGCCTCCCGGACAGGGACAGGCAATCAGCCCCAGCATTTT.

The rearrangement links TRBV6-1 to TRBJ1-5; 8 positions agree with TRBD1. With V trimmed by 0 bases and J by 2 bases, 3 bases remained unmatched. The CDR3 is 16 residues long. Germline V lookup: CDR1 MNHNS, CDR2 SASEGT. The CDR3 DNA sequence: TGTGCCAGCAGTGAAGCGGAGGGACAGGGCAATCAGCCCCAGCATTTT. Translated, it gives CASSEAEGQGNQPQHF.

The chain recombines TRBV4-1 with TRBJ2-7, with 7 bases lining up with TRBD2. Germline trimming cut 0 bases from V and 3 bases from J; bases unmatched to any gene: 5. The CDR3 runs 15 residues. Germline V gene lookup returns CDR1 MGHRA and CDR2 YSYEKL. Here the CDR3 DNA reads TGCGCCAGCAGCCAAGACCCCAGCGGGAACTACGAGCAGTACTTC. Translating it yields CASSQDPSGNYEQYF.

The V call is TRBV29-1, the J call TRBJ2-5, with 9 positions matching TRBD1. V lost 7 bases, J lost 4 bases, and 7 bases stayed unmatched. Per germline, CDR1 SQVTM and CDR2 ANQGSEA. This CDR3 has 13 residues. The CDR3 DNA reads as TGCAGCGGCCACGGACAGGGGCTAGAGACCCAGTACTTC. As protein: CSGHGQGLETQYF.

The genes are TRBV7-9 and TRBJ2-5, with D possibly matching TRBD2 (6 bases). The germline gives CDR1 SEHNR, CDR2 FQNEAQ (reference sequence). The CDR3 contains 17 residues. Trimming stripped 3 bases from V and 5 bases from J, with 22 bases between. CDR3 region: CASSFLSLFGGMETQYF. CDR3 bases: TGTGCCAGCAGCTTCCTAAGTCTTTTTGGGGGGATGGAGACCCAGTACTTC.

This clone has more than one count but fewer than ten. The V gene is TRBV5-1, the J gene TRBJ2-2; 9 nucleotides align to TRBD2. Germline V gene lookup returns CDR1 SGHRS and CDR2 YFSETQ. V lost 1 base to trimming and J lost 5 bases; unmatched junction nucleotides: 6. This CDR3 comprises 16 residues. Written as DNA, the CDR3 is TGCGCCAGCAGCTTGCTTGTTAGCGGGAGAACCGGGGAGCTGTTTTTT. Encoded protein: CASSLLVSGRTGELFF. Complete variable domain (other parts from reference TRBV5-1 and TRBJ2-2): KAGVTQTPRYLIKTRGQQVTLSCSPISGHRSVSWYQQTPGQGLQFLFEYFSETQRNKGNFPGRFSGRQFSNSRSEMNVSTLELGDSALYLCASSLLVSGRTGELFFGEGSRLTVL.

The chain has TRBV4-1 and TRBJ1-3, with D possibly matching TRBD1 (6 bases). The V and J ends lost 4 bases and 0 bases respectively, with 19 bases between them. CDR1 is MGHRA and CDR2 is YSYEKL in the germline V gene. This CDR3 region has 18 residues. The CDR3 loop is CASSREGQGLHSGNTIYF. The CDR3 DNA follows: TGCGCCAGCAGCCGAGAGGGGCAGGGGCTCCACTCTGGAAACACCATATATTTT.

The chain is built from TRBV20-1 and TRBJ1-1; no clear D gene. The CDR3 has 11 residues. Germline-derived CDR1 and CDR2 are DFQATT and SNEGSKA (reference sequence). V was shortened by 3 bases and J by 7 bases, with 9 bases between the two germline ends. The CDR3 DNA reads as TGCAGTGCTAGCTGGTTTAGTGAAGCTTTCTTT. This sequence encodes CSASWFSEAFF.

The chain links TRBV28 to TRBJ1-1, with D uncertain. Trimming removed 8 bases at V and 4 bases at J, with 23 bases between. The germline CDR1 and CDR2 sequences are MDHEN and SYDVKM. This CDR3 has 16 residues. The CDR3 DNA follows: TGTGCCAGCCACCGGGTCCGGCTTCCAAAAGTCACTGAAGCTTTCTTT. The encoded protein is CASHRVRLPKVTEAFF.

V gene TRBV29-1 combines with J gene TRBJ1-2; perhaps TRBD1 as D (6 bases). Germline V gene lookup returns CDR1 SQVTM and CDR2 ANQGSEA. The V and J ends lost 0 bases and 5 bases respectively, with 13 bases between them. CDR3 length: 14 amino acids. The chain's CDR3 is CSVEDLQGRYGYTF. CDR3 nucleotide sequence: TGCAGCGTTGAAGATCTACAGGGACGGTATGGCTACACCTTC.

The gene calls are TRBV28 and TRBJ2-1; maybe TRBD1 (5 bases). Germline CDR1 and CDR2: MDHEN and SYDVKM. Trimming left V 2 bases short and J 2 bases short, with 7 bases between. The CDR3 totals 14 residues. The CDR3 is CASSLARAYNEQFF. DNA for the CDR3: TGTGCCAGCAGTTTAGCCAGGGCCTACAATGAGCAGTTCTTC.

V is TRBV9 and J is TRBJ1-1, with unresolved D. Germline V gene data show CDR1 as SGDLS and CDR2 as YYNGEE. Deletions cut 0 bases from V and 1 base from J, with 10 bases between. The CDR3 length is 15 residues. The CDR3 spells CASSVVSTKNTEAFF. As DNA, the CDR3 is TGTGCCAGCAGCGTAGTGTCCACAAAGAACACTGAAGCTTTCTTT.

The V and J genes are TRBV19 and TRBJ1-2; 8 bases are a match to TRBD1. CDR1 is LNHDA and CDR2 is SQIVND in the germline V gene (reference sequence). Germline trimming cut 5 bases from V and 2 bases from J; bases unmatched to any gene: 10. The CDR3 has 16 amino acids. Here the CDR3 DNA reads TGTGCCAGTAGTCCCTCAGGGGGCCAGAGAAACTATGGCTACACCTTC. Protein: CASSPSGGQRNYGYTF.

The chain links TRBV5-6 to TRBJ2-7; D not resolved. Between the trimmed V and J ends, which lost 0 bases and 0 bases, there was a span of 10 bases. The V gene's germline CDR1 is SGHDT and CDR2 YYEEEE. The CDR3 sequence is 15 residues long. In DNA form, the CDR3 reads TGTGCCAGCAGCTTGGTACAGCCTCGCTCCTACGAGCAGTACTTC. It codes for CASSLVQPRSYEQYF.

The V gene is TRBV7-9, the J gene TRBJ1-1; TRBD1 aligns across 8 bases. Germline V gene lookup returns CDR1 SEHNR and CDR2 FQNEAQ (reference sequence). The V segment lost 3 bases and the J segment 1 base; nucleotides outside the gene matches: 7. CDR3 size: 16 residues. The CDR3 region is CASSFPQGAQNTEAFF. CDR3 coding DNA: TGTGCCAGCAGCTTTCCCCAGGGGGCGCAGAACACTGAAGCTTTCTTT.

This chain joins TRBV4-2 and TRBJ2-2, with D maybe TRBD1 (6 bases). CDR1 LGHNA and CDR2 YNFKEQ come from the germline V gene. The CDR3 loop spans 15 amino acids. The ends were cut back, 0 bases at V and 5 bases at J, with 10 bases in the middle. For the CDR3, the DNA is TGTGCCAGCAGCCAAGATTTAGGGGGTACCGGGGAGCTGTTTTTT. Translation: CASSQDLGGTGELFF.

The V gene is TRBV4-1, the J gene TRBJ1-1, with D possibly matching TRBD1 (5 bases). V dropped 6 bases and J dropped 1 base, with 18 bases sitting between them. Germline-derived CDR1 and CDR2 are MGHRA and YSYEKL. The CDR3 loop spans 16 amino acids. CDR3 nucleotide sequence: TGCGCCAGCAGTGACCCAGGGAGGGACCCGAACACTGAAGCTTTCTTT. Its protein product is CASSDPGRDPNTEAFF.